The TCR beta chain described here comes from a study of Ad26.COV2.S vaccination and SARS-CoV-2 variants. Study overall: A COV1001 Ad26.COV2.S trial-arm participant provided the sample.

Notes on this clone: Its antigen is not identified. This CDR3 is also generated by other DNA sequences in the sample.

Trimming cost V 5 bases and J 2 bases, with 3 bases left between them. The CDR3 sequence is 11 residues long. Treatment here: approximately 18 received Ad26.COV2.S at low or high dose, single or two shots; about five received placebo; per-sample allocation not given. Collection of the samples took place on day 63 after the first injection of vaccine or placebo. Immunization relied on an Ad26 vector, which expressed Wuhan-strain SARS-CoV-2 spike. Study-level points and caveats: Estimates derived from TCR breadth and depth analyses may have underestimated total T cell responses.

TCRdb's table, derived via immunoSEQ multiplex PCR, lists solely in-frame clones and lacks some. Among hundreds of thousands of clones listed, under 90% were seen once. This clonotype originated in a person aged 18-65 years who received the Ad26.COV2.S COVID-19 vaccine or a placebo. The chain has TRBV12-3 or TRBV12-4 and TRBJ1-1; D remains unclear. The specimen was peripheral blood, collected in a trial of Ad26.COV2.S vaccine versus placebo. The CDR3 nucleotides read TGTGCCAGCAGTCAAAACACTGAAGCTTTCTTT. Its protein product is CASSQNTEAFF.